The T cell receptor (beta chain) described here comes from a study of vaccination and CD4 T cells after COVID-19. Background on the study: Six males and four females, two of them Hispanic, were enrolled as convalescents. SARS-CoV-2, HCoV-NL63, HCoV-OC43 and HCoV-229E supplied the overlapping spike peptides used to stimulate cells.

Treatment given: roughly ten-day PBMC culture with coronavirus spike peptide pools or control peptides (ViraFEST assay). The V end lost 10 bases, the J end lost 0 bases, and 11 bases lay between the germline ends. The germline gives CDR1 SGHRS, CDR2 YFSETQ. The CDR3 length is 13 residues. With the Oncomine TCR Beta short-read assay, DNA from cultured CD4+ T cells was sequenced. One entry per CDR3 protein, called by TCRdb with MiXCR from the PCR reads. The profile shows some 15,000 distinct CDR3 sequences, around 40% of them singletons. As to this clonotype: The antigen is unknown.

This chain links TRBV5-1 with TRBJ1-5; D call uncertain. The sequencing here drew on CD4+ T cells from blood, cultured in vitro, taken before SARS-CoV-2 vaccination. This clonotype was obtained from a human donor who received a COVID-19 vaccine. DNA for the CDR3: TGCGCCGGAAATAACATTAGCAATCAGCCCCAGCATTTT. This codes for CAGNNISNQPQHF.